What follows describes a single T cell receptor (beta chain). Antigen: not known. This entry comes from a study of shared clonotypes between healthy human individuals. Study as a whole: Per-donor plates numbered three CD4 naive, three CD4 memory, two CD8 naive and one CD8 memory.

V shed 1 base and J shed 7 bases, with 10 bases lying between them. CDR3 size: 13 residues. Germline CDR1 and CDR2: SEHNR and FQNEAQ (reference sequence). Findings of the study overall: Rarefaction revealed incomplete sorted-subset sequencing despite large depth.

Approximately 210 ng DNA, approximately 30,000 T cell genomes, went into each sorted-subset replicate PCR. Sequencing used immunoSEQ multiplex PCR; TCRdb keeps in-frame clones, though not all of them. The table shows over a million clones, with 96% occurring only once. V usage is TRBV7-9 and J usage is TRBJ2-5; D unresolved. Sample: naive CD4+ T cells sorted from blood. Regarding subset: CD45RA+ positively selected. This receptor was obtained from a man aged 25 to 45 in good health. Here the CDR3 reads CASSLVSVGTQYF. CDR3 DNA: TGTGCCAGCAGCTTAGTCTCTGTAGGGACCCAGTACTTC.